One and the same sample provided the 4 T cell receptor beta chains below, sequenced in a study of CD8 T cells in Susac syndrome. RNA totalling about 0.45 to 1 ug underwent reverse transcription with random hexamers. TCRdb re-called the immunoSEQ multiplex PCR reads with MiXCR, one entry per CDR3 protein. The data contain tens of thousands of distinct CDR3 sequences, over 90% of them seen just once; the ten biggest clones take up more than 0.3%. Sequencing was carried out using CD4+ T cells from PBMCs. The source of these receptors is a human donor with Susac syndrome.

DNA of the CDR3: TGCACCAGCAGCCCTATTCGACAGGGCCCCTATGGCTACACCTTC. Its protein product is CTSSPIRQGPYGYTF. The gene calls are TRBV1 and TRBJ1-2; TRBD1 is the table's D call and was not checked against the DNA. TRBV1 is annotated as a pseudogene. This CDR3 has 15 amino acids.

V is TRBV9 and J is TRBJ2-5, with D possibly being TRBD2 (5 bases). The germline gives CDR1 SGDLS, CDR2 YYNGEE. The CDR3 contains 16 residues. V shed 4 bases and J shed 7 bases, with 23 bases lying between them. The CDR3 region is CASSSRTGNYLGTQYF. The CDR3 DNA reads as TGTGCCAGCAGCTCACGGACTGGAAACTATCTGGGGACCCAGTACTTC. The full variable domain, in which reference TRBV9 and TRBJ2-5 provide the parts outside the CDR3, is DSGVTQTPKHLITATGQRVTLRCSPRSGDLSVYWYQQSLDQGLQFLIQYYNGEERAKGNILERFSAQQFPDLHSELNLSSLELGDSALYFCASSSRTGNYLGTQYFGPGTRLLVL.

This chain connects TRBV6-5 to TRBJ2-6, with D unclear. V lost 1 base and J lost 2, with 3 bases in between. The CDR3 runs 14 residues. CDR1 MNHEY and CDR2 SVGAGI come from the germline V gene. The CDR3 DNA reads TGTGCCAGCAGTTACTTCCCTGGGGCCAACGTCCTGACTTTC. Translating it yields CASSYFPGANVLTF.

This chain uses TRBV30 with TRBJ1-2, with no clear D. The germline gives CDR1 GTSNPN, CDR2 SVGIG (reference sequence). The CDR3 covers 13 residues. The V end was cut by 0 bases, the J end by 5 bases, with 10 bases between. CDR3: CAWSVSPSYGYTF. In nucleotides, the CDR3 is TGTGCCTGGAGTGTTTCCCCCTCGTATGGCTACACCTTC.